This T cell receptor beta chain derives from a study of liver allograft versus peripheral blood T cells. Turning to the study itself: T cell receptor repertoires in transplanted livers were compared with those in recipients' peripheral blood. Study-wide findings and caveats: Intragraft T cell receptor repertoires of liver allografts were reportedly distinct from those in peripheral blood.

MiXCR was run by TCRdb on the reads, yielding one entry per CDR3 protein. Here the sample spans 9,500 to 12,000 distinct CDR3 sequences, 23% being singletons. With respect to this clonotype: Its antigen is not identified.

This clonotype was sampled from a human patient who had a liver transplant. Certain T cells may be donor cells from the graft.

The CDR3 region has the DNA TGCAGTGCTAGAGATCCAAGGGTCTACGAGCAGTACTTC. This translates into CSARDPRVYEQYF. The chain employs TRBV20-1 and TRBJ2-1; D is ambiguous. The J call may be in error: the DNA end matches TRBJ2-7 better. This CDR3 contains 13 residues. CDR1 is DFQATT, CDR2 SNEGSKA, per germline (reference sequence).